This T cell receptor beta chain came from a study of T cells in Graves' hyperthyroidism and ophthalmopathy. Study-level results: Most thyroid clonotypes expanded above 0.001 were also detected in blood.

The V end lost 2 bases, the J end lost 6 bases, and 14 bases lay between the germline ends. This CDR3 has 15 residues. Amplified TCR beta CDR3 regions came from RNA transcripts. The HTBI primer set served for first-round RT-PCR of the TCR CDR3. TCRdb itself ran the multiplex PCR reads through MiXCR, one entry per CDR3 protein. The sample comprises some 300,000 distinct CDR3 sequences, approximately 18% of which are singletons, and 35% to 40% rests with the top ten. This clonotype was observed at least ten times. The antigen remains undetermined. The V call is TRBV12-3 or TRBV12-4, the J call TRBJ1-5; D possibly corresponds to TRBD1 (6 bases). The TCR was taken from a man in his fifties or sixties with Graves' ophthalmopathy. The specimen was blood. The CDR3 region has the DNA TGTGCCAGCAGTTTATCTCCAGGGGAGGGTCAGCCCCAGCATTTT. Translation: CASSLSPGEGQPQHF.